This TCR beta chain was observed in a study of T cell responses to AZD1222 COVID-19 vaccine. Study-wide results and limits: Only five to seven AZD1222 recipients were seropositive at baseline.

Assay: immunoSEQ multiplex PCR; the TCRdb copy retains only in-frame clones and omits some. This table holds about 120,000 clones, around 87% found once. Second doses that came at about 4 or about 12 weeks were put together. A remark on this clone: Its antigen is currently unknown.

V dropped 8 bases and J dropped 1; count of bases not matched to a gene: 5. The CDR3 has 13 residues. Germline CDR1 and CDR2: MNHNY and SVGAGI (reference sequence). The material was peripheral blood, obtained 28 days after the second AZD1222 dose. The TCR comes from an adult who received the AZD1222 COVID-19 vaccine. V usage is TRBV6-6 and J usage is TRBJ2-7, with 7 bases matching TRBD1. The CDR3 loop is CASQPGQSYEQYF. The CDR3 bases are TGTGCCAGCCAACCGGGACAGTCCTACGAGCAGTACTTC.